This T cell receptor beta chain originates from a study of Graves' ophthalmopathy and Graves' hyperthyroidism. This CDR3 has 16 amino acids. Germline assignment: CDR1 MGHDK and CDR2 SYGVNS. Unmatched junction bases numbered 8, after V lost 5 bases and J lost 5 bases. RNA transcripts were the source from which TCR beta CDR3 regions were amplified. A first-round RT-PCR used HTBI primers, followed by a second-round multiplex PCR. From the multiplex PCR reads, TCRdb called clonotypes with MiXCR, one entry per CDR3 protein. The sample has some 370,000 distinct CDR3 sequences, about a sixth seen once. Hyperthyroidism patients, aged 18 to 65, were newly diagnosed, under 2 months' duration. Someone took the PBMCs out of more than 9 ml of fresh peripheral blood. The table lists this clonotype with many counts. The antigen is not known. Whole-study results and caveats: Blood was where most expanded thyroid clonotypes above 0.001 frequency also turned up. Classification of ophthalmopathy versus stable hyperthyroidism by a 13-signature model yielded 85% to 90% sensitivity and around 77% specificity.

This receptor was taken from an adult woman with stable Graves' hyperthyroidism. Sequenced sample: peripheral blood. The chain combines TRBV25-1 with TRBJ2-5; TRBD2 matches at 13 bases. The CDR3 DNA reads TGTGCCAGCAGTCCCGGACTAGCGGGAGTAAAGGAGACCCAGTACTTC. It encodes CASSPGLAGVKETQYF.